The 6 T cell receptor beta chains given below trace back to one sample, sequenced in a study of cytomegalovirus exposure and HLA in healthy donors. 13 Jbeta primers and 60 Vbeta primers were used for the PCR. TCRdb's table, derived via immunoSEQ multiplex PCR, lists solely in-frame clones and lacks some. The table lists 170,000 or so clones, roughly 83% of them singletons, with under 0.4% in the top ten. The sample was PBMCs. These receptors all stem from a boy aged 2 to 9 in good health and CMV-seronegative.

The genes are TRBV28 and TRBJ2-5, with D maybe TRBD2 (6 bases). The CDR3 is made up of 12 amino acids. Germline CDR1 is MDHEN and CDR2 is SYDVKM. Trimming left V 7 bases short and J 4 bases short, with 10 bases between. The CDR3 bases are TGTGCCAGCACGGAGGGGCGAGAGACCCAGTACTTC. This translates into CASTEGRETQYF.

The chain carries TRBV19 and TRBJ2-7; 10 bases are shared with TRBD1. CDR1 and CDR2 from the germline V gene are LNHDA and SQIVND (reference sequence). V lost 2 bases and J lost 1; bases outside the gene matches: 2. The CDR3 sequence is 15 residues long. The CDR3 sequence is CASSIRGQGSYEQYF. As DNA, the CDR3 is TGTGCCAGTAGTATAAGGGGACAGGGGTCCTACGAGCAGTACTTC.

V gene TRBV30 combines with J gene TRBJ1-1; TRBD1 might be the D (6 bases). This CDR3 comprises 12 residues. CDR1 GTSNPN and CDR2 SVGIG come from the germline V gene (reference sequence). The V and J ends lost 2 bases and 5 bases respectively, with 9 bases between them. In DNA form, the CDR3 reads TGTGCCTGGAGTCGAACAGGGACTGAAGCTTTCTTT. This codes for CAWSRTGTEAFF.

For this clone: The same CDR3 is also encoded by other DNA sequences in this sample. The rearrangement uses TRBV4-1 and TRBJ2-7; 8 positions agree with TRBD1. The CDR3 totals 14 residues. The ends lost 3 bases at V and 3 bases at J; junction bases unmatched: 4. Germline V gives CDR1 MGHRA, CDR2 YSYEKL. The CDR3 spells CASSQGTGVYEQYF. As DNA, the CDR3 is TGCGCCAGCAGCCAGGGGACAGGAGTCTACGAGCAGTACTTC.

The chain joins TRBV5-4 to TRBJ1-4; no firm D call. Trimming removed 4 bases at V and 8 bases at J, with 18 bases between. Germline lookup yields CDR1 SGHNT and CDR2 YYREEE (reference sequence). The CDR3 is 15 amino acids. The CDR3 DNA reads as TGTGCCAGCAGCCTCCGTTCGGGTATTGAGGAAAAACTGTTTTTT. The encoded protein is CASSLRSGIEEKLFF.

V gene TRBV30 combines with J gene TRBJ1-2; TRBD1 matches 7 bases. Germline lookup yields CDR1 GTSNPN and CDR2 SVGIG (reference sequence). The CDR3 has 13 amino acids. The ends lost 3 bases at V and 7 bases at J; junction bases unmatched: 8. The CDR3 spells CAWRDRGGAGYTF. In DNA form, the CDR3 reads TGTGCCTGGAGAGACAGAGGGGGCGCTGGCTACACCTTC.